These 4 T cell receptor beta chains originate from one sample sequenced in a study of OX40 agonist ivuxolimab in advanced cancers. Sequencing was performed with immunoSEQ multiplex PCR; in TCRdb, only in-frame clones are kept and a portion is missing. The sample consists of about 94,000 clones, 87% of them appearing once. This specimen was CD4+ or CD8+ T cells sorted from blood, taken in a trial of the OX40 agonist ivuxolimab. The receptors here all came from an adult with an advanced solid tumor such as melanoma, head and neck, liver or kidney cancer.

This clone was picked up one time. The genes are TRBV6-1 and TRBJ2-3; the D gene could be TRBD1 or TRBD2 (6 bases each). Germline V gene data show CDR1 as MNHNS and CDR2 as SASEGT. V was shortened by 7 bases and J by 6 bases, with 17 bases between the two germline ends. CDR3 length: 14 amino acids. The CDR3 bases are TGTGCCAGCACCCTAGGGATAGGGGGGGATACGCAGTATTTT. It yields the protein CASTLGIGGDTQYF.

This clone showed up just once. This chain links TRBV11-2 with TRBJ1-1; 12 bases match TRBD1. The CDR3 consists of 17 residues. Germline trimming cut 4 bases from V and 3 bases from J; bases unmatched to any gene: 9. The germline CDR1 and CDR2 sequences are SGHAT and FQNNGV. CDR3 sequence reads: CASSSRDRGLSDTEAFF. CDR3 nucleotides: TGTGCCAGCAGCTCCCGGGACAGGGGGCTCTCGGACACTGAAGCTTTCTTT.

As for this clone: One end of the junction fails to match germline, which may point to a read error. This sequence joins TRBV5-1 and TRBJ1-4; D remains unclear. This CDR3 contains 14 residues. Germline assignment: CDR1 SGHRS and CDR2 YFSETQ. The CDR3 protein is CASSRVSDGEKLFF. CDR3 bases: TGTGCCAGCAGCCGCGTCTCCGATGGTGAAAAACTGTTTTTT. Together with reference TRBV5-1 and TRBJ1-4, the CDR3 gives the full variable domain: KAGVTQTPRYLIKTRGQQVTLSCSPISGHRSVSWYQQTPGQGLQFLFEYFSETQRNKGNFPGRFSGRQFSNSRSEMNVSTLELGDSALYLCASSRVSDGEKLFFGSGTQLSVL.

The chain links TRBV11-2 to TRBJ1-6, with D possibly being TRBD1 (6 bases). Germline loops: CDR1 SGHAT, CDR2 FQNNGV. This CDR3 region has 14 residues. Trimming took 7 bases from V and 9 from J, leaving 16 bases between them. The CDR3 coding sequence is TGTGCCAGCACCCAGCGGGGGGCGGGTTCACCCCTCCACTTT. This codes for CASTQRGAGSPLHF.